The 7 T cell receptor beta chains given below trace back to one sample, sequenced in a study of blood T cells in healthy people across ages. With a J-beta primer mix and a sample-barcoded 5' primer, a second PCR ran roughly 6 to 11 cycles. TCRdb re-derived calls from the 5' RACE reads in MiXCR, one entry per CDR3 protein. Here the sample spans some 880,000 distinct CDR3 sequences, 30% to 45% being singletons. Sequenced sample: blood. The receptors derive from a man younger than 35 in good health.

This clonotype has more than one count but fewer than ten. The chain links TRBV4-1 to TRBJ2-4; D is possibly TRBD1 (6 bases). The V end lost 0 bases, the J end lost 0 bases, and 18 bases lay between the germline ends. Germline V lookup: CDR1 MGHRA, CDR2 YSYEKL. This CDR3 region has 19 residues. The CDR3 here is CASSQEGATKGIAKNIQYF. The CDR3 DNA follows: TGCGCCAGCAGCCAAGAGGGGGCCACCAAAGGTATAGCCAAAAACATTCAGTACTTC.

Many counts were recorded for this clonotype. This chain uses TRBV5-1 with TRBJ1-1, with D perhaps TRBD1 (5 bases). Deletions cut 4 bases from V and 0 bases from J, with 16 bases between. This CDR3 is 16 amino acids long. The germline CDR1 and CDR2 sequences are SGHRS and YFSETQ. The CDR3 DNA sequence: TGCGCCAGCAGCCTAACCACGGGACTCCTGAACACTGAAGCTTTCTTT. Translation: CASSLTTGLLNTEAFF. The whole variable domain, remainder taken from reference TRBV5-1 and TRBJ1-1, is KAGVTQTPRYLIKTRGQQVTLSCSPISGHRSVSWYQQTPGQGLQFLFEYFSETQRNKGNFPGRFSGRQFSNSRSEMNVSTLELGDSALYLCASSLTTGLLNTEAFFGQGTRLTVV.

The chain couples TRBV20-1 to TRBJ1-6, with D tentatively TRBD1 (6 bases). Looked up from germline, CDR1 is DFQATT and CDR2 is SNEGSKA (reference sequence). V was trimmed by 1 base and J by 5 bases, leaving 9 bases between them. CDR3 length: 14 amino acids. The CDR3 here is CSARAGVHNSPLHF. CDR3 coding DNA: TGCAGTGCTAGAGCAGGGGTCCATAATTCACCCCTCCACTTT.

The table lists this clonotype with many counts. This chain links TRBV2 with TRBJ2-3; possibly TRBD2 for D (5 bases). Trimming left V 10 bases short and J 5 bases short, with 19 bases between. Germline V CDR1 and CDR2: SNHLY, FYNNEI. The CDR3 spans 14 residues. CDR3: CATIGLSVGDTQYF. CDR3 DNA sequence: TGTGCCACCATAGGACTCTCGGTAGGAGATACGCAGTATTTT.

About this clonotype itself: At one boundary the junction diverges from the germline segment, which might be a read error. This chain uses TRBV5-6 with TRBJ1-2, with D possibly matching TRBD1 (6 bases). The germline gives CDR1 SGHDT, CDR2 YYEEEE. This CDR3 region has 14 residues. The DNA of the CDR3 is TGTGCCAGCAGCGTATGGCAGGTGACCAGGGGCTATACCTTC. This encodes CASSVWQVTRGYTF.

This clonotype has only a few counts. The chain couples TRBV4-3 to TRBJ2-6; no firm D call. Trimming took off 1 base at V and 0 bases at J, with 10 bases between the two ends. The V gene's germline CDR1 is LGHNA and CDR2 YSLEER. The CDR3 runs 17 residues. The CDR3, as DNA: TGCGCCAGCAGCCAAGTTGTGGGCTCCTCTGGGGCCAACGTCCTGACTTTC. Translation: CASSQVVGSSGANVLTF.

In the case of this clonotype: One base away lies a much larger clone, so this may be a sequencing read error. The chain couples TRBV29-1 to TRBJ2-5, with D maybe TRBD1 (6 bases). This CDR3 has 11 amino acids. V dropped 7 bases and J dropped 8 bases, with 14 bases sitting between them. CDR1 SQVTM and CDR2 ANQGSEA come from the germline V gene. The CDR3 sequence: CSASEGDTQYF. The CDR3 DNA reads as TGCAGCGCCTCCGAGGGGGACACCCAGTACTTC.